The 28 T cell receptor beta chains below all came from one sample that was sequenced in a study of blood T cell repertoires in COVID-19. The table came from immunoSEQ multiplex PCR; TCRdb's copy has only in-frame clones and leaves some out. The table records 250,000 to 350,000 clones, around 87% of them present only once. The sequenced sample was PBMCs or T cells enriched from blood (not recorded which). The source of these receptors is a woman aged 18-29 years who had recovered from COVID-19.

The rearrangement joins TRBV10-3 to TRBJ2-3; 12 positions agree with TRBD1. Germline CDR1 ENHRY, CDR2 SYGVKD. This CDR3 region has 18 residues. With V trimmed by 7 bases and J by 3 bases, 14 bases remained unmatched. The CDR3 coding sequence is TGTGCCATCACCGCCGGGACAGGGGGCAGTGGGAGGACAGATACGCAGTATTTT. Translated: CAITAGTGGSGRTDTQYF.

This chain uses TRBV9 with TRBJ2-4, with a possible D match to TRBD2 (5 bases). CDR3 length equals 14 residues. The germline V and J ends were trimmed by 3 bases and 8 bases, with 15 bases remaining between them. CDR1 SGDLS and CDR2 YYNGEE come from the germline V gene. The CDR3 DNA reads TGTGCCAGCAGCGGGCACCTGGGGAGCGACATTCAGTACTTC. Its translation: CASSGHLGSDIQYF.

This clone was seen a single time. CDR3 amino acids: CASSYSQGADGELFF. CDR3 nucleotide sequence: TGTGCCAGCAGTTACTCGCAGGGGGCAGACGGGGAGCTGTTTTTT. The V call is TRBV6-5, the J call TRBJ2-2; 8 bases line up with TRBD1. The germline V gene has CDR1 MNHEY and CDR2 SVGAGI. The J segment lost 7 bases and the V segment lost 0 bases, leaving 4 bases of the junction unmatched. The CDR3 has 15 residues.

The genes are TRBV5-6 and TRBJ1-2; D ambiguous. Trimming pared 0 bases from V and 8 bases from J, leaving 14 bases between. From germline, CDR1 is SGHDT and CDR2 YYEEEE. This CDR3 comprises 14 residues. For the CDR3, the DNA is TGTGCCAGCAGCTTGGGATTCCCCCTAGAGGGCTACACCTTC. It encodes CASSLGFPLEGYTF. The full variable domain, its missing parts supplied by reference TRBV5-6 and TRBJ1-2, is DAGVTQSPTHLIKTRGQQVTLRCSPKSGHDTVSWYQQALGQGPQFIFQYYEEEERQRGNFPDRFSGHQFPNYSSELNVNALLLGDSALYLCASSLGFPLEGYTFGSGTRLTVV.

The chain recombines TRBV10-3 with TRBJ1-4, with TRBD1 matching 7 bases. Germline CDR1 reads ENHRY; CDR2 reads SYGVKD. The V gene end was trimmed by 4 bases and the J gene end by 6 bases; junction bases not matched to a gene: 5. The CDR3 length is 14 residues. The chain's CDR3 is CAISVLGTDEKLFF. Here the CDR3 DNA reads TGTGCCATCAGTGTCCTCGGGACAGATGAAAAACTGTTTTTT.

This clone has more than one count but fewer than ten. The chain has TRBV5-6 and TRBJ2-5; D perhaps matches TRBD2 (6 bases). Looked up from germline, CDR1 is SGHDT and CDR2 is YYEEEE. V lost 0 bases to trimming and J lost 5 bases, with 11 bases between them. The CDR3 is made up of 14 amino acids. The CDR3: CASSLVGGTETQYF. In DNA, the CDR3 is TGTGCCAGCAGCTTGGTCGGGGGTACGGAGACCCAGTACTTC. Full variable domain (rest looked up from reference TRBV5-6 and TRBJ2-5): DAGVTQSPTHLIKTRGQQVTLRCSPKSGHDTVSWYQQALGQGPQFIFQYYEEEERQRGNFPDRFSGHQFPNYSSELNVNALLLGDSALYLCASSLVGGTETQYFGPGTRLLVL.

J is TRBJ1-1 and V is TRBV29-1; 9 bases line up with TRBD1. The V and J ends lost 7 bases and 0 bases, in that order; junction bases with no gene match: 3. This CDR3 spans 13 amino acids. Germline lookup yields CDR1 SQVTM and CDR2 ANQGSEA. CDR3 DNA: TGCAGCGCCCGGGACAGGGTGAACACTGAAGCTTTCTTT. This codes for CSARDRVNTEAFF.

The chain carries TRBV9 and TRBJ2-2, with TRBD1 matching over 8 bases. The CDR3 consists of 15 residues. Germline V gene sequence: CDR1 SGDLS, CDR2 YYNGEE. J was trimmed by 1 base and V by 3 bases; bases with no gene match: 2. The CDR3 nucleotides read TGTGCCAGCAGCGGGGGACAGGTGAACACCGGGGAGCTGTTTTTT. Protein: CASSGGQVNTGELFF.

The rearrangement uses TRBV27 and TRBJ1-1; the D gene is possibly TRBD1 (6 bases). CDR1 MNHEY and CDR2 SMNVEV come from the germline V gene (reference sequence). V was pared by 3 bases and J by 2 bases, with 13 bases between. The CDR3 spans 15 residues. The CDR3 sequence is CASSLGDRTNTEAFF. The CDR3 nucleotides are TGTGCCAGCAGTTTGGGAGACAGGACCAACACTGAAGCTTTCTTT.

The chain combines TRBV5-8 with TRBJ1-4; the D gene is possibly TRBD1 (5 bases). Per the germline V gene, CDR1 is SGHTS and CDR2 is YDEGEE. The CDR3 consists of 15 residues. Trimming left V 0 bases short and J 8 bases short, with 14 bases between. The CDR3 bases are TGTGCCAGCAGCTTGGGGGGACTAGCCGGGGAAAAACTGTTTTTT. Protein: CASSLGGLAGEKLFF. Using reference TRBV5-8 and TRBJ1-4 for the parts outside the CDR3, the full variable domain is EAGVTQSPTHLIKTRGQQATLRCSPISGHTSVYWYQQALGLGLQFLLWYDEGEERNRGNFPPRFSGRQFPNYSSELNVNALELEDSALYLCASSLGGLAGEKLFFGSGTQLSVL.

Points on this clone: This specimen includes other DNA sequences encoding the same CDR3. V is TRBV10-3 and J is TRBJ1-1; no definite D call. Germline assignment: CDR1 ENHRY and CDR2 SYGVKD. V was pared by 4 bases and J by 7 bases, with 13 bases between. CDR3 length: 13 amino acids. CDR3 nucleotide sequence: TGTGCCATCAGTGTTTCCCAGTTCGATGAAGCTTTCTTT. This encodes CAISVSQFDEAFF.

The V and J genes are TRBV28 and TRBJ1-4; TRBD1 agrees at 12 bases. Germline V gene sequence: CDR1 MDHEN, CDR2 SYDVKM. With V trimmed by 5 bases and J by 11 bases, 9 bases remained unmatched. The CDR3 totals 15 residues. CDR3 sequence reads: CASSATGTGGGKLFF. DNA for the CDR3: TGTGCCAGCAGTGCTACCGGGACAGGGGGCGGGAAACTGTTTTTT.

V and J are TRBV4-1 and TRBJ1-1, with D maybe TRBD1 (5 bases). Germline V gene lookup returns CDR1 MGHRA and CDR2 YSYEKL. The CDR3 is 18 amino acids. Between the trimmed V and J ends, which lost 0 bases and 5 bases, there was a span of 22 bases. The CDR3 nucleotides read TGCGCCAGCAGCCAAGATGTTGCCAGCGGGGGATCAGGGACTGAAGCTTTCTTT. It yields the protein CASSQDVASGGSGTEAFF.

The chain has TRBV5-1 and TRBJ2-5, with 8 positions matching TRBD2. The junction had 10 bases not matched to a gene; V was cut back by 4 bases and J by 2 bases. This CDR3 region has 16 residues. Germline V gene data show CDR1 as SGHRS and CDR2 as YFSETQ. The CDR3 sequence: CASSTPAGALQETQYF. The CDR3 DNA reads TGCGCCAGCAGCACGCCAGCGGGGGCCTTGCAAGAGACCCAGTACTTC.

The rearrangement uses TRBV4-1 and TRBJ1-2, with 7 bases aligning to TRBD1. The length of the CDR3 is 17 residues. Germline lookup yields CDR1 MGHRA and CDR2 YSYEKL. V was clipped by 3 bases and J by 8 bases; unmatched bases: 18. DNA of the CDR3: TGCGCCAGCAGCCAGACAAGAGGGGGCCGTGAGTCCGTGGGCTACACCTTC. Protein: CASSQTRGGRESVGYTF.

This clone was seen once. The chain combines TRBV11-3 with TRBJ2-2; no clear D. There are 13 residues in the CDR3. Germline loops: CDR1 SGHNT, CDR2 YENEEA. V was pared by 8 bases and J by 3 bases, with 10 bases between. The CDR3 loop is CASVRVDTGELFF. In DNA, the CDR3 is TGTGCCAGCGTCCGCGTGGACACCGGGGAGCTGTTTTTT.

The chain couples TRBV7-6 to TRBJ2-1, with 10 bases fitting TRBD1. CDR3 length: 15 amino acids. V shed 4 bases, J shed 5 bases, and the junction held 5 bases outside the gene matches. The V gene's germline CDR1 is SGHVS and CDR2 FNYEAQ. CDR3 in amino acids: CASSSGQGLNNEQFF. The CDR3 nucleotides are TGTGCCAGCAGCTCGGGACAGGGGCTGAACAATGAGCAGTTCTTC.

This sequence joins TRBV5-1 and TRBJ2-2, with D perhaps TRBD2 (6 bases). The length of the CDR3 is 15 residues. The V gene's germline CDR1 is SGHRS and CDR2 YFSETQ. V gave up 2 bases and J gave up 0 bases, with 8 bases separating them. CDR3 sequence: CASSFGGPNTGELFF. DNA for the CDR3: TGCGCCAGCAGCTTTGGAGGGCCGAACACCGGGGAGCTGTTTTTT. The variable domain in full, completed from reference TRBV5-1 and TRBJ2-2, reads KAGVTQTPRYLIKTRGQQVTLSCSPISGHRSVSWYQQTPGQGLQFLFEYFSETQRNKGNFPGRFSGRQFSNSRSEMNVSTLELGDSALYLCASSFGGPNTGELFFGEGSRLTVL.

This chain joins TRBV4-1 and TRBJ1-5, with D possibly TRBD1 on 6 matching bases. CDR3 length: 15 amino acids. Germline values: CDR1 MGHRA, CDR2 YSYEKL. Trimming cost V 2 bases and J 2 bases, with 10 bases left between them. CDR3 nucleotides: TGCGCCAGCAGCCAACTACAGGGTGGCAATCAGCCCCAGCATTTT. It is translated as CASSQLQGGNQPQHF.

V usage is TRBV7-2 and J usage is TRBJ1-1, with 10 positions matching TRBD1. Germline CDR1 and CDR2: SGHTA and FQGNSA. The junction had 4 bases not matched to a gene; V was cut back by 3 bases and J by 9 bases. This CDR3 has 13 residues. The CDR3 DNA is TGTGCCAGCAGCTTCTCGGGACAGGGGCAAGCTTTCTTT. This encodes CASSFSGQGQAFF.

A single count supports this clone. The chain carries TRBV10-3 and TRBJ1-5; D ambiguous. Trimming stripped 2 bases from V and 4 bases from J, with 9 bases between. The CDR3 has 14 amino acids. Germline values: CDR1 ENHRY, CDR2 SYGVKD. In nucleotides, the CDR3 is TGTGCCATCAGTGAGAAGGGAGGTAATCAGCCCCAGCATTTT. As protein: CAISEKGGNQPQHF.

The chain recombines TRBV7-9 with TRBJ1-1; 8 bases are a match to TRBD1. The CDR3 runs 12 residues. Germline assignment: CDR1 SEHNR and CDR2 FQNEAQ (reference sequence). Germline trimming cut 5 bases from V and 7 bases from J; bases unmatched to any gene: 3. The chain's CDR3 is CASSLGTGEAFF. The CDR3 DNA follows: TGTGCCAGCAGCCTAGGGACAGGTGAAGCTTTCTTT. The whole variable domain, remainder taken from reference TRBV7-9 and TRBJ1-1, is DTGVSQNPRHKITKRGQNVTFRCDPISEHNRLYWYRQTLGQGPEFLTYFQNEAQLEKSRLLSDRFSAERPKGSFSTLEIQRTEQGDSAMYLCASSLGTGEAFFGQGTRLTVV.

The rearrangement uses TRBV9 and TRBJ2-1, with 13 bases that match TRBD2. V was pared by 5 bases and J by 10 bases, with 6 bases of the junction left unmatched. CDR1 is SGDLS, CDR2 YYNGEE, per germline. The CDR3 sequence is 14 residues long. CDR3 protein: CASSRLAGGSEQFF. The CDR3 region has the DNA TGTGCCAGCAGTAGACTAGCGGGGGGATCCGAGCAGTTCTTC.

The chain combines TRBV7-2 with TRBJ2-1, with TRBD2 identical over 11 bases. Germline V gene lookup returns CDR1 SGHTA and CDR2 FQGNSA. CDR3 size: 16 residues. The trim removed 0 bases at V and 6 bases at J, leaving 4 bases unmatched. CDR3 residues: CASSLAQLAGVNEQFF. CDR3 DNA sequence: TGTGCCAGCAGCTTAGCGCAACTAGCGGGAGTCAATGAGCAGTTCTTC.

V is TRBV9 and J is TRBJ2-3, with 8 bases matching TRBD2. With V trimmed by 0 bases and J by 3 bases, 6 bases remained unmatched. Germline V CDR1 and CDR2: SGDLS, YYNGEE. CDR3 length equals 16 residues. CDR3 nucleotides: TGTGCCAGCAGCGTAGGTCCGGGGGGGAAAACAGATACGCAGTATTTT. Its translation is CASSVGPGGKTDTQYF.

The chain joins TRBV19 to TRBJ2-4; tentative D call: TRBD1 (8 bases). This CDR3 comprises 16 residues. The V gene's germline CDR1 is LNHDA and CDR2 SQIVND (reference sequence). V gave up 5 bases and J gave up 0 bases, with 14 bases separating them. CDR3 in amino acids: CASSPGGGGAKNIQYF. The CDR3 DNA is TGTGCCAGTAGTCCAGGGGGCGGGGGAGCCAAAAACATTCAGTACTTC.

The chain couples TRBV7-9 to TRBJ2-7; possibly TRBD1 for D (5 bases). Germline values: CDR1 SEHNR, CDR2 FQNEAQ (reference sequence). V dropped 3 bases and J dropped 7 bases, with 10 bases sitting between them. The CDR3 runs to 12 residues. The chain's CDR3 is CASSLGPKEQYF. For the CDR3, the DNA is TGTGCCAGCAGCTTGGGGCCCAAAGAGCAGTACTTC.

The J gene is TRBJ1-1, the V gene TRBV19; tentatively, D is TRBD1 (5 bases). The CDR3 spans 13 residues. V lost 3 bases and J lost 5, with 10 bases in between. Germline V gene data show CDR1 as LNHDA and CDR2 as SQIVND (reference sequence). CDR3 protein: CASSMAGRTEAFF. The DNA of the CDR3 is TGTGCCAGTAGTATGGCAGGGCGGACTGAAGCTTTCTTT. The variable domain in full, with the rest retrieved from reference TRBV19 and TRBJ1-1, is DGGITQSPKYLFRKEGQNVTLSCEQNLNHDAMYWYRQDPGQGLRLIYYSQIVNDFQKGDIAEGYSVSREKKESFPLTVTSAQKNPTAFYLCASSMAGRTEAFFGQGTRLTVV.